This T cell receptor (beta chain) was profiled in a study of cytomegalovirus exposure and HLA in healthy donors. The study's findings and limits: With later analysis, a missense DCLRE1C variant became linked to TCR beta V- and J-gene trimming.

Each donor's status was that of a healthy bone marrow donor. Comments on this clone: Its antigen is undetermined.

The primer mix had 60 Vbeta and 13 Jbeta primers. Measured with immunoSEQ multiplex PCR; TCRdb has only the in-frame clones, and not every one. The sample consists of about 130,000 clones, over 60% of them appearing once. V shed 8 bases and J 7 bases; nucleotides not matched to a gene: 17. Looked up from germline, CDR1 is MDHEN and CDR2 is SYDVKM. The CDR3 has 16 residues. The V gene is TRBV28, the J gene TRBJ2-1, with 7 bases fitting TRBD2. The source material was PBMCs. This TCR came from a female donor in good health and CMV-seronegative. The CDR3 region is CASLGYGEGQWNEQFF. For the CDR3, the DNA is TGTGCCAGCCTGGGTTACGGGGAGGGCCAGTGGAATGAGCAGTTCTTC.